What follows are 31 T cell receptor beta chains derived from one specimen sequenced in a study of T cell responses to AZD1222 COVID-19 vaccine. Profiling relied on immunoSEQ multiplex PCR, and the TCRdb table lists in-frame clones only, not all of them. The sample lists approximately 150,000 clones; about 90% were seen once. Source: peripheral blood, taken on day 0 of AZD1222 vaccination. These receptors were obtained from an adult in good health.

The chain carries TRBV6-5 and TRBJ2-7, with a possible D match to TRBD2 (7 bases). This CDR3 has 14 amino acids. V dropped 7 bases and J dropped 0 bases, with 13 bases sitting between them. Germline loops: CDR1 MNHEY, CDR2 SVGAGI. The CDR3 is CASTKGGDSYEQYF. CDR3 DNA: TGTGCCAGCACCAAAGGGGGGGACTCCTACGAGCAGTACTTC.

The chain uses TRBV7-2 and TRBJ1-2; D is unresolved. This CDR3 has 12 amino acids. V gave up 4 bases and J gave up 1 base, with 4 bases separating them. Germline CDR1 and CDR2: SGHTA and FQGNSA. For the CDR3, the DNA is TGTGCCAGCAGCTCTTATAACTATGGCTACACCTTC. It yields the protein CASSSYNYGYTF.

J is TRBJ1-3 and V is TRBV5-1; D not resolved. The germline V gene encodes CDR1 SGHRS and CDR2 YFSETQ. The V gene lost 1 base and the J gene lost 0 bases, with 8 bases spanning the gap. The CDR3 is made up of 15 amino acids. CDR3 bases: TGCGCCAGCAGCTTGAGTTTGAGCTCTGGAAACACCATATATTTT. Protein: CASSLSLSSGNTIYF. The full variable domain, in which reference TRBV5-1 and TRBJ1-3 provide the parts outside the CDR3, is KAGVTQTPRYLIKTRGQQVTLSCSPISGHRSVSWYQQTPGQGLQFLFEYFSETQRNKGNFPGRFSGRQFSNSRSEMNVSTLELGDSALYLCASSLSLSSGNTIYFGEGSWLTVV.

The chain employs TRBV3-1 (or the pseudogene TRBV3-2) and TRBJ1-1; 8 bases fit TRBD1. CDR1 and CDR2 (germline): LGHDT, YNNKEL (reference sequence). J gave up 0 bases and V 4 bases, and 10 bases lay outside the gene matches. The CDR3 covers 17 residues. The DNA for the CDR3 is TGTGCCAGCAGCCCCCTGGACAGGGTGAGTCTGAACACTGAAGCTTTCTTT. It codes for CASSPLDRVSLNTEAFF.

This clone has a single count. Here the CDR3 reads CASSEGSSGGTQYF. CDR3 bases: TGTGCCAGCAGTGAAGGTTCGTCAGGGGGTACGCAGTATTTT. The V and J genes are TRBV2 and TRBJ2-3; TRBD1 aligns across 7 bases. Germline-derived CDR1 and CDR2 are SNHLY and FYNNEI. V lost 1 base and J lost 8; bases outside the gene matches: 6. CDR3 length: 14 amino acids.

The gene calls are TRBV6-5 and TRBJ2-1; D uncertain. The germline V gene encodes CDR1 MNHEY and CDR2 SVGAGI. This CDR3 region has 14 residues. The V and J ends lost 0 bases and 6 bases respectively, with 9 bases between them. The CDR3 sequence is CASSYSTATNEQFF. In nucleotides, the CDR3 is TGTGCCAGCAGTTACTCGACTGCCACCAATGAGCAGTTCTTC.

The chain combines TRBV4-1 with TRBJ1-4; no clear D gene. Trimming took off 0 bases at V and 6 bases at J, with 14 bases between the two ends. The CDR3 length is 16 residues. Germline-derived CDR1 and CDR2 are MGHRA and YSYEKL. CDR3 bases: TGCGCCAGCAGCCAAGATGGACCCGTGCGCGATGAAAAACTGTTTTTT. This translates into CASSQDGPVRDEKLFF.

DNA of the CDR3: TGTGCCAGCAGCCAAAGCGGGAGGGCCGGAGATACGCAGTATTTT. Translated, it gives CASSQSGRAGDTQYF. The chain combines TRBV3-1 (or the pseudogene TRBV3-2) with TRBJ2-3, with 10 nucleotides matching TRBD2. CDR1 is LGHDT and CDR2 is YNNKEL in the germline V gene (reference sequence). The length of the CDR3 is 15 residues. V was pared by 2 bases and J by 5 bases, with 4 bases of the junction left unmatched.

CDR3 DNA: TGTGCCAGCAGCTTAGAAGGGGCTAGCGGACCCGGCACAGATACGCAGTATTTT. Its protein is CASSLEGASGPGTDTQYF. This chain connects TRBV7-2 to TRBJ2-3, with 7 bases that match TRBD2. The CDR3 is 18 amino acids. Germline V gene data show CDR1 as SGHTA and CDR2 as FQGNSA. V shed 1 base, J shed 1 base, and the junction held 11 bases outside the gene matches.

V and J are TRBV28 and TRBJ1-1; D remains unclear. Germline V gives CDR1 MDHEN, CDR2 SYDVKM. The V gene lost 1 base and the J gene lost 1 base, with 10 bases spanning the gap. The CDR3 spans 15 residues. This chain's CDR3 is CASSLLVGRNTEAFF. CDR3 in DNA: TGTGCCAGCAGTTTATTAGTCGGGAGGAACACTGAAGCTTTCTTT.

The chain uses TRBV3-1 (or the pseudogene TRBV3-2) and TRBJ2-2; D ambiguous. Trimming pared 6 bases from V and 0 bases from J, leaving 14 bases between. The length of the CDR3 is 16 residues. Germline V lookup: CDR1 LGHDT, CDR2 YNNKEL (reference sequence). This chain's CDR3 is CASSSARVTNTGELFF. The CDR3 DNA reads TGTGCCAGCAGTTCTGCTCGGGTTACGAACACCGGGGAGCTGTTTTTT.

The chain recombines TRBV6-5 with TRBJ1-2, with 7 bases matching TRBD1. The V gene's germline CDR1 is MNHEY and CDR2 SVGAGI. Trimming cost V 7 bases and J 8 bases; bases outside gene matches: 10. The CDR3 spans 13 residues. CDR3 residues: CASIQDRWMGYTF. CDR3 nucleotide sequence: TGTGCCAGCATTCAGGACAGGTGGATGGGCTACACCTTC.

This chain joins TRBV18 and TRBJ1-5; 7 bases fit TRBD1. Germline CDR1 and CDR2: KGHSH and LQKENI. The junction had 0 bases not matched to a gene; V was cut back by 3 bases and J by 4 bases. CDR3 length equals 13 residues. CDR3 sequence reads: CASSPDRNQPQHF. CDR3 DNA sequence: TGTGCCAGCTCACCGGACAGGAATCAGCCCCAGCATTTT.

This chain links TRBV24-1 with TRBJ1-5, with 8 bases that match TRBD1. After removal of 12 bases from V and 10 bases from J, the junction contained 10 bases not matched to a gene. The germline gives CDR1 KGHDR, CDR2 SFDVKD. The CDR3 covers 12 residues. The CDR3 coding sequence is TGTGCCGCGACAGGGGCGCCTAATCCCCAGCATTTT. Amino acid sequence: CAATGAPNPQHF.

The V and J genes are TRBV2 and TRBJ1-5, with D tentatively TRBD1 (5 bases). V gave up 2 bases and J gave up 7 bases, with 9 bases separating them. CDR1 and CDR2 from the germline V gene are SNHLY and FYNNEI. This CDR3 is built from 13 residues. The chain's CDR3 is CASSEKGFQPQHF. Written as DNA, the CDR3 is TGTGCCAGCAGTGAAAAGGGGTTCCAGCCCCAGCATTTT.

The chain has TRBV10-3 and TRBJ2-1, with 11 bases that match TRBD2. Germline CDR1 reads ENHRY; CDR2 reads SYGVKD. The CDR3 is made up of 15 amino acids. The ends lost 4 bases at V and 9 bases at J; junction bases unmatched: 8. The CDR3 DNA reads TGTGCCATCAGTGTTTTAGCGGGAGGGGGGAGTGAGCAGTTCTTC. It is translated as CAISVLAGGGSEQFF.

This sequence joins TRBV6-5 and TRBJ2-3; TRBD2 agrees at 9 bases. V shed 7 bases, J shed 6 bases, and the junction held 11 bases outside the gene matches. Germline V gene data show CDR1 as MNHEY and CDR2 as SVGAGI. CDR3 length equals 15 residues. CDR3 coding DNA: TGTGCCAGCACCCGGGGTAGCGGGAGAGGTGATACGCAGTATTTT. Translated, it gives CASTRGSGRGDTQYF.

This rearrangement joins TRBV7-2 to TRBJ2-5, with 7 positions matching TRBD2. The CDR3 spans 14 residues. CDR1 and CDR2 from the germline V gene are SGHTA and FQGNSA. Germline trimming cut 3 bases from V and 5 bases from J; bases unmatched to any gene: 6. The CDR3 spells CASSFPGRGETQYF. The CDR3 coding sequence is TGTGCCAGCAGCTTCCCAGGGCGGGGGGAGACCCAGTACTTC.

The V call is TRBV28, the J call TRBJ2-1; D not certain. Per germline, CDR1 MDHEN and CDR2 SYDVKM. The CDR3 has 13 residues. V was pared by 3 bases and J by 5 bases, with 8 bases between. Written as DNA, the CDR3 is TGTGCCAGCAGTTTCGGACCTAACAATGAGCAGTTCTTC. Translation: CASSFGPNNEQFF.

This chain uses TRBV6-2 or TRBV6-3 with TRBJ1-2; D unclear. This CDR3 is 16 amino acids long. The ends were cut back, 2 bases at V and 0 bases at J, with 13 bases in the middle. The germline CDR1 and CDR2 sequences are MNHEY and SVGEGT. CDR3 nucleotides: TGTGCCAGCAGTTACCTCCGCCCGGGAGCTAACTATGGCTACACCTTC. It specifies CASSYLRPGANYGYTF.

This clone was seen just once. V is TRBV28 and J is TRBJ1-2; 9 bases are shared with TRBD1. CDR1 is MDHEN, CDR2 SYDVKM, per germline. V dropped 3 bases and J dropped 2; count of bases not matched to a gene: 4. The CDR3 covers 15 residues. CDR3 residues: CASSFRDRANYGYTF. The CDR3 coding sequence is TGTGCCAGCAGTTTCAGGGACAGGGCCAACTATGGCTACACCTTC.

The chain recombines TRBV19 with TRBJ1-1; D ambiguous. The CDR3 length is 13 residues. Germline lookup yields CDR1 LNHDA and CDR2 SQIVND (reference sequence). The V end lost 3 bases, the J end lost 1 base, and 6 bases lay between the germline ends. The CDR3 sequence: CASSMSGNTEAFF. CDR3 bases: TGTGCCAGTAGTATGAGTGGGAACACTGAAGCTTTCTTT.

V gene TRBV7-2 combines with J gene TRBJ2-7; tentative D call: TRBD2 (5 bases). The CDR3 loop spans 11 amino acids. V was pared by 5 bases and J by 3 bases, with 5 bases between. The germline V gene has CDR1 SGHTA and CDR2 FQGNSA. In DNA form, the CDR3 reads TGTGCCAGCAGCGACTACTACGAGCAGTACTTC. It encodes CASSDYYEQYF.

V is TRBV15 and J is TRBJ2-1, with 7 nucleotides matching TRBD2. The CDR3 totals 16 residues. In germline, CDR1 is LNHNV, CDR2 YYDKDF (reference sequence). The junction had 5 bases not matched to a gene; V was cut back by 1 base and J by 2 bases. CDR3 nucleotide sequence: TGTGCCACCAGCAGAGGTCCTAGCGGAACCTACAATGAGCAGTTCTTC. Its protein product is CATSRGPSGTYNEQFF.

V is TRBV28 and J is TRBJ2-1; the match to TRBD2 covers 13 bases. The CDR3 runs 23 residues. CDR1 is MDHEN and CDR2 is SYDVKM in the germline V gene. J was trimmed by 4 bases and V by 4 bases; bases with no gene match: 25. In DNA, the CDR3 is TGTGCCAGCAGTTCCACCCAAGGACGGCTGACTAGCGGGAGGCCATTAAGATACAATGAGCAGTTCTTC. This codes for CASSSTQGRLTSGRPLRYNEQFF.

The count of this clone is one. This chain uses TRBV6-2 or TRBV6-3 with TRBJ2-7, with TRBD1 matching 10 bases. After removal of 2 bases from V and 6 bases from J, the junction contained 1 base not matched to a gene. Germline-derived CDR1 and CDR2 are MNHEY and SVGEGT. This CDR3 comprises 13 residues. CDR3 loop: CASSYGTGVEQYF. CDR3 coding DNA: TGTGCCAGCAGTTACGGGACAGGGGTCGAGCAGTACTTC.

This clone was detected once. This chain joins TRBV6-5 and TRBJ1-5; TRBD1 is a possible D gene (6 bases). V lost 6 bases and J 0 bases, leaving 12 bases between the germline ends. Germline CDR1 reads MNHEY; CDR2 reads SVGAGI. The CDR3 consists of 15 residues. CDR3 amino acids: CASSADRSSNQPQHF. The CDR3 DNA sequence: TGTGCCAGCAGCGCTGACAGGAGTAGCAATCAGCCCCAGCATTTT.

In nucleotides, the CDR3 is TGTGCCAGCAGCACAGATCCCAGCCTGGTAAATGAAAAACTGTTTTTT. This sequence encodes CASSTDPSLVNEKLFF. The chain is built from TRBV21-1 and TRBJ1-4. TRBV21-1 represents a pseudogene. The CDR3 spans 16 residues.

The J gene is TRBJ2-1, the V gene TRBV11-3; D unclear. The CDR3 has 15 residues. V shed 3 bases and J shed 4 bases, with 13 bases lying between them. The germline gives CDR1 SGHNT, CDR2 YENEEA. The CDR3 is CASSLTHGSYNEQFF. CDR3 nucleotides: TGTGCCAGCAGCTTGACTCACGGATCATACAATGAGCAGTTCTTC.

J is TRBJ2-7 and V is TRBV11-2; 7 positions agree with TRBD2. Germline V gives CDR1 SGHAT, CDR2 FQNNGV. This CDR3 has 15 amino acids. The J segment lost 3 bases and the V segment lost 1 base, leaving 6 bases of the junction unmatched. In nucleotides, the CDR3 is TGTGCCAGCAGCTTAGGTGGACTAGGGGACTACGAGCAGTACTTC. Translation gives CASSLGGLGDYEQYF. Filled out from reference TRBV11-2 and TRBJ2-7, the complete variable domain reads EAGVAQSPRYKIIEKRQSVAFWCNPISGHATLYWYQQILGQGPKLLIQFQNNGVVDDSQLPKDRFSAERLKGVDSTLKIQPAKLEDSAVYLCASSLGGLGDYEQYFGPGTRLTVT.

The sample holds one count of this clone. The V call is TRBV5-1, the J call TRBJ1-1, with D unresolved. CDR1 is SGHRS and CDR2 is YFSETQ in the germline V gene. V dropped 0 bases and J dropped 2 bases, with 8 bases sitting between them. CDR3 length: 14 residues. Written as DNA, the CDR3 is TGCGCCAGCAGCTTGGAGATCTCCAACACTGAAGCTTTCTTT. Translation: CASSLEISNTEAFF.